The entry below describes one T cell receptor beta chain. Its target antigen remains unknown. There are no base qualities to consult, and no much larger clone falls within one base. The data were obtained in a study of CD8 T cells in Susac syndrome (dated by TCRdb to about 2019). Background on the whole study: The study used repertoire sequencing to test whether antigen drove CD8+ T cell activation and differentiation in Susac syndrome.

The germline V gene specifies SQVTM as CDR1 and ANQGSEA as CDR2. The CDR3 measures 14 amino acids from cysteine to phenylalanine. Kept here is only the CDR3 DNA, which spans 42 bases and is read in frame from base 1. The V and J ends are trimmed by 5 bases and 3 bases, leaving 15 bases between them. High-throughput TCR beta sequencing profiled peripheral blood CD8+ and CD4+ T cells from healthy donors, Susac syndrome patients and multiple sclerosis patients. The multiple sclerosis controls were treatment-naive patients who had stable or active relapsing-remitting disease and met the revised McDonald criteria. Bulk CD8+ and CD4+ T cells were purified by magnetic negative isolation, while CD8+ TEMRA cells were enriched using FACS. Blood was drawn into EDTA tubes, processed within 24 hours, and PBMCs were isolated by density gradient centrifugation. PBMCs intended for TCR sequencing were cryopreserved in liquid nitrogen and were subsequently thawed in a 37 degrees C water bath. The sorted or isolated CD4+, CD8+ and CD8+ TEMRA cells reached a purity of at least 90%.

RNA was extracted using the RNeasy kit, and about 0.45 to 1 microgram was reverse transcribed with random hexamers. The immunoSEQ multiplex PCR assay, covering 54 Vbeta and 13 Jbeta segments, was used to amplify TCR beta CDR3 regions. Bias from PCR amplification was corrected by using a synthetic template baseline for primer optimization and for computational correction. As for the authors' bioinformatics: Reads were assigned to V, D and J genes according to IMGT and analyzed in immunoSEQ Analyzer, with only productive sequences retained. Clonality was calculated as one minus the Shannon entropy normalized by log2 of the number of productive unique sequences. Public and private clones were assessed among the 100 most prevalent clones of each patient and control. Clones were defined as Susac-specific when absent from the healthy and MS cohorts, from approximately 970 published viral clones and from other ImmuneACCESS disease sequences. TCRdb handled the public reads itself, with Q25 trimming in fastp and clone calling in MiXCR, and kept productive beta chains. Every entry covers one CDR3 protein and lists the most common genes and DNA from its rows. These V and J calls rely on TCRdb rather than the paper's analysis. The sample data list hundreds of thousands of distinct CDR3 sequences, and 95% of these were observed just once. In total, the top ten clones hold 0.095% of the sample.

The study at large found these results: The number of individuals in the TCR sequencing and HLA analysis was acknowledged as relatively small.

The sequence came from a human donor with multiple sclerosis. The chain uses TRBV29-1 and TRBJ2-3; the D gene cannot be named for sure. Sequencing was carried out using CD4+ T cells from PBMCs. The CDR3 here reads CSVRKQIGTDTQYF. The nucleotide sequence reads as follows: TGCAGCGTTCGGAAGCAGATCGGGACAGATACGCAGTATTTT.